This T cell receptor beta chain was obtained from a study of shared clonotypes between healthy human individuals. Deletions cut 5 bases from V and 5 bases from J, with 12 bases between. The CDR3 extends over 13 amino acids. Per the germline V gene, CDR1 is SNHLY and CDR2 is FYNNEI. Profiled with immunoSEQ multiplex PCR; TCRdb holds only in-frame clones, not every one. Among hundreds of thousands of clones listed, roughly four fifths were seen once. The chain links TRBV2 to TRBJ2-5; no firm D call. The sequenced material came from PBMCs. The TCR comes from a middle-aged woman in good health. Some clones in this sample may be carry-over from other donors' samples. CDR3 sequence: CASSIAHGETQYF. The DNA of the CDR3 is TGTGCCAGCAGTATTGCACACGGGGAGACCCAGTACTTC.